The next 23 T cell receptor beta chains were all read from a single sample in a study of T cell changes during pregnancy in multiple sclerosis. Some clones are missing from TCRdb's copy, which holds only in-frame ones; the method was immunoSEQ multiplex PCR. The sample carries tens of thousands of clones, around 90% recorded once. The specimen was peripheral blood, collected in the first trimester of pregnancy. The receptor set was obtained from a female donor in good health, enrolled as a control in a pregnancy study.

The rearrangement uses TRBV7-2 and TRBJ1-2; no clear D gene. V lost 1 base and J lost 2, with 5 bases in between. Germline assignment: CDR1 SGHTA and CDR2 FQGNSA. There are 13 residues in the CDR3. The CDR3 sequence: CASSLDGNYGYTF. For the CDR3, the DNA is TGTGCCAGCAGCTTAGACGGGAACTATGGCTACACCTTC.

The chain uses TRBV6-6 and TRBJ1-1, with TRBD1 as a possible D gene (5 bases). The V gene's germline CDR1 is MNHNY and CDR2 SVGAGI (reference sequence). Trimming removed 5 bases from V and 5 bases from J, with 15 bases in between. The CDR3 spans 14 residues. CDR3 region: CASSPRVPGTEAFF. CDR3 nucleotide sequence: TGTGCCAGCAGTCCCAGGGTCCCAGGAACTGAAGCTTTCTTT.

The chain carries TRBV4-2 and TRBJ2-3, with 10 bases lining up with TRBD2. Germline CDR1 and CDR2: LGHNA and YNFKEQ. V lost 1 base, J lost 0 bases, and 10 bases stayed unmatched. The length of the CDR3 is 19 residues. This CDR3 reads CASSQVTSGAGPSTDTQYF. The CDR3 nucleotides are TGTGCCAGCAGCCAAGTCACTAGCGGGGCAGGTCCTAGCACAGATACGCAGTATTTT.

V and J are TRBV6-6 and TRBJ1-1; D remains ambiguous. This CDR3 spans 15 amino acids. CDR1 and CDR2 from the germline V gene are MNHNY and SVGAGI (reference sequence). V lost 2 bases, J lost 0 bases, and 10 bases lay in between. This CDR3 is CASSYALNMNTEAFF. The DNA of the CDR3 is TGTGCCAGCAGTTACGCGCTTAATATGAACACTGAAGCTTTCTTT.

The CDR3 protein is CASSSRKGGSMEAFF. The CDR3 bases are TGTGCCAGCAGCTCGCGGAAGGGGGGGTCGATGGAAGCTTTCTTT. This rearrangement joins TRBV7-2 to TRBJ1-1; weak D call: TRBD1 (6 bases). The CDR3 runs 15 residues. CDR1 SGHTA and CDR2 FQGNSA come from the germline V gene. V lost 4 bases to trimming and J lost 8 bases, with 20 bases between them.

The V and J genes are TRBV7-3 and TRBJ2-3; a weak D match, TRBD2 (5 bases). Germline V gene sequence: CDR1 SGHTA, CDR2 FQGTGA. CDR3 length: 16 residues. Trimming cost V 0 bases and J 3 bases, with 13 bases left between them. The CDR3 sequence is CASSLTPGVSTDTQYF. The CDR3 DNA reads TGTGCCAGCAGCTTAACTCCCGGGGTCAGTACAGATACGCAGTATTTT.

V is TRBV18 and J is TRBJ2-7; the match to TRBD2 covers 7 bases. Germline V gene data show CDR1 as KGHSH and CDR2 as LQKENI. The CDR3 is made up of 14 amino acids. Unmatched junction bases numbered 6, after V lost 5 bases and J lost 2 bases. CDR3 sequence reads: CASSESSGTYEQYF. CDR3 DNA: TGTGCCAGCTCAGAGAGCAGCGGGACCTACGAGCAGTACTTC.

This chain connects TRBV5-4 to TRBJ1-1; 10 bases agree with TRBD1. This CDR3 region has 16 residues. Germline V lookup: CDR1 SGHNT, CDR2 YYREEE (reference sequence). Trimming at V came to 4 bases and at J to 0 bases, leaving 6 bases not matched to a gene. The CDR3 bases are TGTGCCAGCAGCGGAATGGACAGGGGGATGAACACTGAAGCTTTCTTT. Translating gives CASSGMDRGMNTEAFF.

The J gene is TRBJ2-2, the V gene TRBV6-4; D is undetermined. The V gene's germline CDR1 is MRHNA and CDR2 SNTAGT. V shed 4 bases and J shed 5 bases, with 8 bases lying between them. This CDR3 has 13 residues. CDR3 region: CASSATATGELFF. As DNA, the CDR3 is TGTGCCAGCAGTGCAACAGCTACCGGGGAGCTGTTTTTT.

This chain links TRBV6-5 with TRBJ1-2; 7 bases fit TRBD1. With V trimmed by 4 bases and J by 0 bases, 5 bases remained unmatched. The CDR3 extends over 15 amino acids. Germline CDR1 is MNHEY and CDR2 is SVGAGI. The CDR3 here is CASSLKTGSNYGYTF. CDR3 coding DNA: TGTGCCAGCAGTTTGAAGACAGGGTCTAACTATGGCTACACCTTC.

The CDR3 loop is CASSLGQGNTEAFF. Here the CDR3 DNA reads TGTGCCAGCAGCTTGGGACAGGGGAACACTGAAGCTTTCTTT. The V and J genes are TRBV13 and TRBJ1-1, with 9 bases aligning to TRBD1. The germline CDR1 and CDR2 sequences are PRHDT and FYEKMQ (reference sequence). This CDR3 region has 14 residues. The J segment lost 1 base and the V segment lost 3 bases, leaving 0 bases of the junction unmatched.

CDR3 DNA sequence: TGTGCCAGCAGGAGGACAGGGCCGGGCACAGATACGCAGTATTTT. Its protein is CASRRTGPGTDTQYF. The chain combines TRBV2 with TRBJ2-3, with 8 bases matching TRBD1. This CDR3 is 15 amino acids long. Germline V CDR1 and CDR2: SNHLY, FYNNEI. After removal of 6 bases from V and 1 base from J, the junction contained 6 bases not matched to a gene.

This clone has a single count. The genes are TRBV7-9 and TRBJ1-4; 7 bases align to TRBD1. There are 14 residues in the CDR3. Germline loops: CDR1 SEHNR, CDR2 FQNEAQ (reference sequence). The V and J ends lost 4 bases and 7 bases, in that order; junction bases with no gene match: 6. The CDR3 DNA is TGTGCCAGCAGCTCGCAGGGGGTTGGTGAAAAACTGTTTTTT. This sequence encodes CASSSQGVGEKLFF.

The chain recombines TRBV7-6 with TRBJ1-1; D is possibly TRBD1 (5 bases). Germline values: CDR1 SGHVS, CDR2 FNYEAQ. The CDR3 covers 15 residues. Trimming took 0 bases from V and 4 from J, leaving 12 bases between them. This CDR3 reads CASSLAWGGVTEAFF. In nucleotides, the CDR3 is TGTGCCAGCAGCTTAGCTTGGGGGGGGGTCACTGAAGCTTTCTTT. The variable domain in full, with the rest retrieved from reference TRBV7-6 and TRBJ1-1, is GAGVSQSPRYKVTKRGQDVALRCDPISGHVSLYWYRQALGQGPEFLTYFNYEAQQDKSGLPNDRFSAERPEGSISTLTIQRTEQRDSAMYRCASSLAWGGVTEAFFGQGTRLTVV.

This clone was seen just once. The V and J genes are TRBV6-5 and TRBJ2-3; maybe TRBD2 (6 bases). The germline V gene has CDR1 MNHEY and CDR2 SVGAGI. Trimming took 0 bases from V and 5 from J, leaving 15 bases between them. The CDR3 totals 16 residues. The CDR3 nucleotides read TGTGCCAGCAGTTACTCGCCTAGCGCACAGCAAGATACGCAGTATTTT. As protein: CASSYSPSAQQDTQYF.

The rearrangement uses TRBV7-9 and TRBJ1-1; no definite D call. Trimming removed 3 bases from V and 0 bases from J, with 11 bases in between. The germline V gene has CDR1 SEHNR and CDR2 FQNEAQ (reference sequence). The CDR3 spans 15 residues. The CDR3 bases are TGTGCCAGCAGCTTTACGGGGAACGTGAACACTGAAGCTTTCTTT. Translated: CASSFTGNVNTEAFF.

This chain joins TRBV9 and TRBJ2-6; 13 nucleotides match TRBD2. Germline V gives CDR1 SGDLS, CDR2 YYNGEE. The CDR3 sequence is 20 residues long. Losses at the gene ends were 2 bases for V and 2 bases for J; bases not matched to a gene: 10. The CDR3 sequence is CASSVLGLAGASAGANVLTF. DNA of the CDR3: TGTGCCAGCAGCGTCCTCGGACTAGCGGGAGCGTCGGCTGGGGCCAACGTCCTGACTTTC.

In DNA form, the CDR3 reads TGTGCCAGCAGACCCGGGTCCTATAGACGGGGTAAAGCTGAAGCTTTCTTT. Encoded protein: CASRPGSYRRGKAEAFF. The chain couples TRBV7-2 to TRBJ1-1; D gene ambiguous. The CDR3 is 17 amino acids. Germline CDR1 is SGHTA and CDR2 is FQGNSA. The ends were cut back, 6 bases at V and 6 bases at J, with 26 bases in the middle.

The chain carries TRBV10-3 and TRBJ2-5, with TRBD2 matching 8 bases. The trim removed 3 bases at V and 1 base at J, leaving 16 bases unmatched. Germline CDR1 ENHRY, CDR2 SYGVKD. CDR3 length equals 19 residues. The CDR3 DNA sequence: TGTGCCATCAGTGAAAGGCACCAACTAGCGGACGCGTCCCAAGAGACCCAGTACTTC. Translating it yields CAISERHQLADASQETQYF.

The CDR3 region is CASSQGASANTGELFF. CDR3 DNA: TGCGCCAGCAGCCAGGGGGCCAGTGCGAACACCGGGGAGCTGTTTTTT. The rearrangement uses TRBV4-1 and TRBJ2-2, with a tentative D call TRBD1 (6 bases). CDR3 length equals 16 residues. Germline assignment: CDR1 MGHRA and CDR2 YSYEKL. V gave up 3 bases and J gave up 0 bases, with 11 bases separating them.

The rearrangement joins TRBV4-1 to TRBJ2-7, with 8 bases identical to TRBD1. The CDR3 totals 15 residues. The V segment lost 1 base and the J segment 1 base; nucleotides outside the gene matches: 3. Looked up from germline, CDR1 is MGHRA and CDR2 is YSYEKL. The CDR3 region is CASSQGTGFSYEQYF. The CDR3 nucleotides read TGCGCCAGCAGCCAAGGGACAGGGTTTTCCTACGAGCAGTACTTC.

The genes are TRBV7-8 and TRBJ2-7, with TRBD1 identical over 9 bases. Germline CDR1 reads SGHVS; CDR2 reads FQNEAQ. This CDR3 has 16 residues. Trimming at V came to 6 bases and at J to 3 bases, leaving 12 bases not matched to a gene. CDR3 amino acids: CASSLISGTGFYEQYF. CDR3 nucleotides: TGTGCCAGCAGTTTGATTTCCGGGACAGGGTTCTACGAGCAGTACTTC.

This chain connects TRBV28 to TRBJ1-2, with no clear D. Trimming took off 2 bases at V and 8 bases at J, with 12 bases between the two ends. In germline, CDR1 is MDHEN, CDR2 SYDVKM. The CDR3 contains 13 residues. The DNA for the CDR3 is TGTGCCAGCAGTTTAATAGCGCCTTACGGCTACACCTTC. Protein product: CASSLIAPYGYTF.